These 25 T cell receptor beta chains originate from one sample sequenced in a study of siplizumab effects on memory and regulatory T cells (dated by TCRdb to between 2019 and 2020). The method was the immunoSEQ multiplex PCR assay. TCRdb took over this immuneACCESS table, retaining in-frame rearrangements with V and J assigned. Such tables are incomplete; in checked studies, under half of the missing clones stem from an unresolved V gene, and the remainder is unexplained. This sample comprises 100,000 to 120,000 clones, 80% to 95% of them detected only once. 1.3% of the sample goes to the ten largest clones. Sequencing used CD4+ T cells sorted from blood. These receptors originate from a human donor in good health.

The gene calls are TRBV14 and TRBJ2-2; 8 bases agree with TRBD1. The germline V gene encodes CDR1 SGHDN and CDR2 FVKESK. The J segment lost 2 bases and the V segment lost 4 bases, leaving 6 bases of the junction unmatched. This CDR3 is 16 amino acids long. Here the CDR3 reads CASSLGQGRNTGELFF. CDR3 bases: TGTGCCAGCAGCCTTGGACAGGGCAGAAACACCGGGGAGCTGTTTTTT.

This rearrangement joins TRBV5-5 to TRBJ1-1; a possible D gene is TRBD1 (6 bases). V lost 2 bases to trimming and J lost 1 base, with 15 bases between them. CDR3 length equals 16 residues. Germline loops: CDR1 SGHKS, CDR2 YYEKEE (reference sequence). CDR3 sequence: CASSFGGASPNTEAFF. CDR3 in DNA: TGTGCCAGCAGCTTCGGGGGGGCTAGTCCGAACACTGAAGCTTTCTTT. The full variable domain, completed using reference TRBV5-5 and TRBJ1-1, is DAGVTQSPTHLIKTRGQQVTLRCSPISGHKSVSWYQQVLGQGPQFIFQYYEKEERGRGNFPDRFSARQFPNYSSELNVNALLLGDSALYLCASSFGGASPNTEAFFGQGTRLTVV.

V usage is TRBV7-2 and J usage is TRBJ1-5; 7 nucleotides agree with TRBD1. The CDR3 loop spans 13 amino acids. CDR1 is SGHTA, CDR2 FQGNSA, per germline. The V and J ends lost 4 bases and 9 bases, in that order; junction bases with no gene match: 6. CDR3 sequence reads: CASSSMTGTPQHF. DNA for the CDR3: TGTGCCAGCAGCTCGATGACAGGGACGCCCCAGCATTTT.

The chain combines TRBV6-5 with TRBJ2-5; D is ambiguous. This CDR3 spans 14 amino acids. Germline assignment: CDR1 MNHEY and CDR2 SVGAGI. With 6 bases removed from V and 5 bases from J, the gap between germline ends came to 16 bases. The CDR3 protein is CASSRELSRETQYF. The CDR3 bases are TGTGCCAGCAGCCGAGAGCTATCCCGGGAGACCCAGTACTTC.

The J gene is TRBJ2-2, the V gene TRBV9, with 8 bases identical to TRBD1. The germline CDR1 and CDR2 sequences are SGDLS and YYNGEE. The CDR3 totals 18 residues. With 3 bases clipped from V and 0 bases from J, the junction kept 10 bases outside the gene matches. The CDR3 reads CASSAVAPGQANTGELFF. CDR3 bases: TGTGCCAGCAGCGCCGTGGCACCGGGACAGGCGAACACCGGGGAGCTGTTTTTT.

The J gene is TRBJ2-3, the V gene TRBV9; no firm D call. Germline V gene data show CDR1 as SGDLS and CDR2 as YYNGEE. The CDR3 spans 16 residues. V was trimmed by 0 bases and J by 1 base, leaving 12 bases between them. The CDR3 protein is CASSVGGLGGTDTQYF. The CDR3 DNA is TGTGCCAGCAGCGTAGGAGGTCTAGGTGGCACAGATACGCAGTATTTT.

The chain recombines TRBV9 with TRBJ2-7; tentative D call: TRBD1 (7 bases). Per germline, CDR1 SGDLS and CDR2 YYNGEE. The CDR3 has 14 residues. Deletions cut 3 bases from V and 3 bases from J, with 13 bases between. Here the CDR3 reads CASSGGDSLYEQYF. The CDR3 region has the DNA TGTGCCAGCAGCGGGGGGGACAGCCTCTACGAGCAGTACTTC.

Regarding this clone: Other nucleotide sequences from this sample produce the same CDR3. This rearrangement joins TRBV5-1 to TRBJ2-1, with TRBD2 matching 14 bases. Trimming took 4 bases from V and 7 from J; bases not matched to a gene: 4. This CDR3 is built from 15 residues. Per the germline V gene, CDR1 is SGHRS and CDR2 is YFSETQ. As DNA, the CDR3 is TGCGCCAGCAGCCCGGGGACTAGCGGGGGAAATGAGCAGTTCTTC. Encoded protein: CASSPGTSGGNEQFF.

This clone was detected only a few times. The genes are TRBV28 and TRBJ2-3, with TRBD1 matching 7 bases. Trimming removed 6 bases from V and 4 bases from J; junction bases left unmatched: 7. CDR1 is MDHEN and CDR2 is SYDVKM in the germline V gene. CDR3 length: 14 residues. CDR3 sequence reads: CASRETGRPDTQYF. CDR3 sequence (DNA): TGTGCCAGCAGAGAGACAGGGCGGCCAGATACGCAGTATTTT.

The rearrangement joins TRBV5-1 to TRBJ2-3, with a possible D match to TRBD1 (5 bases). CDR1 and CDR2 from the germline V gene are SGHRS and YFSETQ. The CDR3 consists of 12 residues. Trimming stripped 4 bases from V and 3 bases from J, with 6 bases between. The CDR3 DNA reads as TGCGCCAGCAGCCGACAGACAGATACGCAGTATTTT. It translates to CASSRQTDTQYF.

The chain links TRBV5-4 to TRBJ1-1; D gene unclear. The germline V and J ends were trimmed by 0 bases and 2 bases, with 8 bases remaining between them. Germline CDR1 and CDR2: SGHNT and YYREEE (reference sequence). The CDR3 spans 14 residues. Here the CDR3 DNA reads TGTGCCAGCAGCTTGGTTAGCAGAAACACTGAAGCTTTCTTT. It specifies CASSLVSRNTEAFF.

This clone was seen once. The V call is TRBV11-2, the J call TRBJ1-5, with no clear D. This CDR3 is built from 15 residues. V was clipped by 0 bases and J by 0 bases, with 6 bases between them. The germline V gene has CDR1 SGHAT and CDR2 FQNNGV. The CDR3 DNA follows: TGTGCCAGCAGCTTAGACGGGGATAGCAATCAGCCCCAGCATTTT. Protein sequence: CASSLDGDSNQPQHF.

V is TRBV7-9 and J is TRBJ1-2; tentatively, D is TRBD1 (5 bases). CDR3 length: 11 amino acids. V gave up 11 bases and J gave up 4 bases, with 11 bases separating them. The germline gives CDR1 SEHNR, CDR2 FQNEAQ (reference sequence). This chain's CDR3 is CAGGAPYGYTF. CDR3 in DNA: TGTGCCGGAGGGGCCCCCTATGGCTACACCTTC.

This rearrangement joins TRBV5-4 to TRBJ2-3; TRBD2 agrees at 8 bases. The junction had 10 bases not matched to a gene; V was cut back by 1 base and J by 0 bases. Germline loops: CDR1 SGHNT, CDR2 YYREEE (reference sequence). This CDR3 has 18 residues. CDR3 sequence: CASSLKTSGGPSTDTQYF. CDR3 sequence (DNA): TGTGCCAGCAGCTTGAAAACTAGCGGAGGACCTAGCACAGATACGCAGTATTTT. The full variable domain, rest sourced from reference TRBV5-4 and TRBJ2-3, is ETGVTQSPTHLIKTRGQQVTLRCSSQSGHNTVSWYQQALGQGPQFIFQYYREEENGRGNFPPRFSGLQFPNYSSELNVNALELDDSALYLCASSLKTSGGPSTDTQYFGPGTRLTVL.

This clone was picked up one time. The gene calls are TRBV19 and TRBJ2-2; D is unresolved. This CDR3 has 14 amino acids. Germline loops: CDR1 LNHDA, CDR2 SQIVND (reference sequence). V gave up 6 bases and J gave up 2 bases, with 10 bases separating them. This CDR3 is CASSFDPNTGELFF. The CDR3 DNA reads TGTGCCAGTAGCTTCGACCCAAACACCGGGGAGCTGTTTTTT.

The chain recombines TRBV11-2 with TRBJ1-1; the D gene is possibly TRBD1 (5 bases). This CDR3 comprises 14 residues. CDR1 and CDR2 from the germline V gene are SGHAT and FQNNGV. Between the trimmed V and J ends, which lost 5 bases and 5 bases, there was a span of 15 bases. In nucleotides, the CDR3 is TGTGCCAGCAGCCGCCAGGGAGGAGGAACTGAAGCTTTCTTT. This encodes CASSRQGGGTEAFF.

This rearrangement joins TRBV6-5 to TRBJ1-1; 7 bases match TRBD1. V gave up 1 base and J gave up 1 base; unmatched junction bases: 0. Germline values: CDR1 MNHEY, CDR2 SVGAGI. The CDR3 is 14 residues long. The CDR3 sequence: CASSYYRGNTEAFF. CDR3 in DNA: TGTGCCAGCAGTTACTACAGGGGGAACACTGAAGCTTTCTTT.

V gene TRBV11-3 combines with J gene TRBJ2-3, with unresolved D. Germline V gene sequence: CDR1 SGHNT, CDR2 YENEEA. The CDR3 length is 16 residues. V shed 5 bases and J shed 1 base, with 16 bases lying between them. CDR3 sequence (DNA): TGTGCCAGCAGCGTTAGATTTGGGGTTGGCACAGATACGCAGTATTTT. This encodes CASSVRFGVGTDTQYF.

Here the CDR3 DNA reads TGTGCCAGCAGCGCGGGACAGGGGATATTTCAGCCCCAGCATTTT. This gives the protein CASSAGQGIFQPQHF. The chain links TRBV7-9 to TRBJ1-5; TRBD1 matches at 10 bases. The J segment lost 6 bases and the V segment lost 5 bases, leaving 7 bases of the junction unmatched. CDR1 is SEHNR and CDR2 is FQNEAQ in the germline V gene (reference sequence). This CDR3 has 15 residues.

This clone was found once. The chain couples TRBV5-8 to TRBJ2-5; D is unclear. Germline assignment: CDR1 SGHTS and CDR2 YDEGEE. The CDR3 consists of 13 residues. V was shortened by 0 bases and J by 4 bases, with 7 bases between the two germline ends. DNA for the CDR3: TGTGCCAGCAGCTTGGTGGGCGGAGAGACCCAGTACTTC. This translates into CASSLVGGETQYF. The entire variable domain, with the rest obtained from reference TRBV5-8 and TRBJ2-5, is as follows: EAGVTQSPTHLIKTRGQQATLRCSPISGHTSVYWYQQALGLGLQFLLWYDEGEERNRGNFPPRFSGRQFPNYSSELNVNALELEDSALYLCASSLVGGETQYFGPGTRLLVL.

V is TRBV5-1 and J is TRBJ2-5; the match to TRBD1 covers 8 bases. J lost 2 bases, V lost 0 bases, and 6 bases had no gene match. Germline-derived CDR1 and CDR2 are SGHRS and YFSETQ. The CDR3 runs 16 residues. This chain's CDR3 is CASSLGLRQGQETQYF. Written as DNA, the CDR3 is TGCGCCAGCAGCTTGGGTTTACGACAGGGGCAAGAGACCCAGTACTTC.

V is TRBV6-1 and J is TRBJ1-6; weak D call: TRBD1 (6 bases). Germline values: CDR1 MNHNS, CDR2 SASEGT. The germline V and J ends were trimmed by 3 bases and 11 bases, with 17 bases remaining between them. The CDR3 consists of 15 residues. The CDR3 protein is CASSDGQPVIAPLHF. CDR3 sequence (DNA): TGTGCCAGCAGTGACGGACAGCCCGTTATAGCACCCCTCCACTTT.

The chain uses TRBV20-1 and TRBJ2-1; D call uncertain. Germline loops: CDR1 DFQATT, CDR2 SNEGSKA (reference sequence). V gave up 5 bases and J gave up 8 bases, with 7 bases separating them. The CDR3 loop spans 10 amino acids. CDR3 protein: CSAGRDEQFF. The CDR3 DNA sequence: TGCAGTGCTGGACGGGATGAGCAGTTCTTC.

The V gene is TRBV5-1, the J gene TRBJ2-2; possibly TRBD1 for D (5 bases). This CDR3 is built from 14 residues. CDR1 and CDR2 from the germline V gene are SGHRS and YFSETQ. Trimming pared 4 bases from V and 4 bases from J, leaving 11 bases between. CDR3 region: CASSPDTLTGELFF. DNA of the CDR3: TGCGCCAGCAGCCCGGACACCCTCACCGGGGAGCTGTTTTTT.

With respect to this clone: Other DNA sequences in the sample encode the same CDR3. The CDR3: CASSVGGGSYNEQFF. CDR3 bases: TGTGCCAGCAGCGTAGGGGGCGGGAGTTACAATGAGCAGTTCTTC. The chain carries TRBV9 and TRBJ2-1, with 7 nucleotides matching TRBD2. V was pared by 0 bases and J by 4 bases, with 4 bases of the junction left unmatched. This CDR3 has 15 amino acids. CDR1 is SGDLS and CDR2 is YYNGEE in the germline V gene.